Below are 3 T cell receptor beta chains sequenced from a single sample in a study of human T cells and chemical hapten exposure. Time point meaning: patch test 1, 2 weeks after DPC sensitization. The treatment: therapeutic diphenylcyclopropenone sensitization with weekly scalp DPC. One entry per CDR3 protein results from TCRdb running MiXCR on the RACE reads. The sample includes about 69,000 distinct CDR3 sequences, more than 30% of them seen just once. The specimen was whole blood, collected in connection with sensitization to the hapten diphenylcyclopropenone (DPC). These receptors were collected from a man aged 35 to 55 with alopecia areata. Some clones in this sample may be carry-over from other donors' samples.

This chain joins TRBV20-1 and TRBJ2-1, with TRBD2 identical over 11 bases. CDR3 length: 14 amino acids. Germline V gene sequence: CDR1 DFQATT, CDR2 SNEGSKA (reference sequence). After removal of 1 base from V and 5 bases from J, the junction contained 1 base not matched to a gene. This CDR3 is CSARGLAGNNEQFF. The DNA for the CDR3 is TGCAGTGCTAGAGGACTAGCGGGGAACAATGAGCAGTTCTTC.

The gene calls are TRBV12-3 or TRBV12-4 and TRBJ2-3; TRBD2 matches 8 bases. The V and J ends lost 6 bases and 6 bases, in that order; junction bases with no gene match: 23. The CDR3 spans 19 residues. This CDR3 is CASSRRRSGTTQRADTQYF. The CDR3 DNA reads TGTGCCAGCAGCCGAAGGCGTAGCGGGACTACCCAGCGCGCGGATACGCAGTATTTT.

This clonotype was seen only a few times. The chain joins TRBV7-2 to TRBJ2-1; 10 bases fit TRBD2. Per the germline V gene, CDR1 is SGHTA and CDR2 is FQGNSA. The CDR3 loop spans 16 amino acids. V was pared by 5 bases and J by 5 bases, with 9 bases of the junction left unmatched. The DNA for the CDR3 is TGTGCCAGCAGCCTCGGGATAGCGGGGGGTCACAATGAGCAGTTCTTC. Translation gives CASSLGIAGGHNEQFF. Complete variable domain (other parts from reference TRBV7-2 and TRBJ2-1): GAGVSQSPSNKVTEKGKDVELRCDPISGHTALYWYRQSLGQGLEFLIYFQGNSAPDKSGLPSDRFSAERTGGSVSTLTIQRTQQEDSAVYLCASSLGIAGGHNEQFFGPGTRLTVL.